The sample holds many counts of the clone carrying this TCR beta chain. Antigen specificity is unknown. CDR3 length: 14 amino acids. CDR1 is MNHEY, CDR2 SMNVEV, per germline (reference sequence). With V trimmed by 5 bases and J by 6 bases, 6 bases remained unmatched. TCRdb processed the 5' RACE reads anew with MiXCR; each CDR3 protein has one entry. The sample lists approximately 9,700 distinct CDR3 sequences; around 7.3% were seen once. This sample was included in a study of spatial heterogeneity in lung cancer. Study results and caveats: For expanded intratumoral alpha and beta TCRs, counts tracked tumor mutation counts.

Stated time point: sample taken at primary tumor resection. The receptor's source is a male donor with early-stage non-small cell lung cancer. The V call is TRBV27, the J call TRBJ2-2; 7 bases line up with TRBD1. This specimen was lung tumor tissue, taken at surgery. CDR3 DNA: TGTGCCAGCAGTCGACAGGGTCCCGCCGGGGAGCTGTTTTTT. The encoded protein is CASSRQGPAGELFF.